This T cell receptor beta chain is from a study of metastatic and nonmetastatic thyroid tumors (dated by TCRdb to 2020 to 2021). In the study overall: Repertoires from peripheral blood and from tumor or nodule tissue samples of malignant and benign thyroid patients were compared. General findings and caveats noted by the study authors: TCR beta diversity was reported as significantly higher in malignant tumors than in benign nodules, in both blood and tumor samples.

As for this clone: Its specific antigen is unknown. No per-base quality is available; no much larger clone lies one base away.

Library prep was done by PCR. The sequencing machine was an Illumina HiSeq 4000. High-throughput sequencing was used to profile the TCR beta-chain CDR3 region of each patient. As for how the authors treated the data: Drawing on CDR3 differences between clinicopathological groups, the researchers built a classifier meant to tell apart patients with distant-metastatic papillary thyroid cancer. Repertoire diversity was assessed with the Shannon index, and tumor-blood repertoire similarity with the Morisita-Horn index. TCRdb trimmed the raw reads at Q25, called clones with MiXCR and kept productive beta chains. The V and J calls and clone size are TCRdb's, not the authors'. Here the sample has around 2,800 clones; roughly 26% occur a single time. Jointly, the top ten make up 15% of the sample. No patient had received any treatment before thyroid surgery. Using T-cell receptor beta sequencing, the researchers looked back retrospectively at clinical samples from patients, gathered between about 2011 and 2019.

Sequences GTSNPN (CDR1) and SVGIG (CDR2) are obtained from the germline V gene (reference sequence). The junction shows trimming of 4 bases on V and 0 bases on J, plus 10 bases between the germline ends. The CDR3 has 13 amino acids, counting the end cysteine and phenylalanine. Just the 39-base CDR3 DNA is kept, in frame starting at base 1. The sample was tumor tissue. This TCR was sampled from a female donor with papillary thyroid cancer or a benign thyroid nodule (not recorded which). Some clones in this sample may be carry-over from other donors' samples. This chain joins TRBV30 to TRBJ2-7, and perhaps TRBD2 as D gene, on 5 matching bases. CDR3 protein: CAWISGSSYEQYF. The nucleotide sequence is given as TGTGCCTGGATCAGCGGAAGCTCCTACGAGCAGTACTTC. Beyond the CDR3, the reference TRBV30 and TRBJ2-7 genes provide the residues; the full variable domain reads: SQTIHQWPATLVQPVGSPLSLECTVEGTSNPNLYWYRQAAGRGLQLLFYSVGIGQISSEVPQNLSASRPQDRQFILSSKKLLLSDSGFYLCAWISGSSYEQYFGPGTRLTVT.